These 4 T cell receptor beta chains were sequenced from one sample in a study of T cell responses to AZD1222 COVID-19 vaccine. Libraries were prepared by immunoSEQ multiplex PCR; TCRdb keeps only in-frame clonotypes and omits some of them. The sample holds hundreds of thousands of clones, about 93% seen once. Here the sequenced sample was peripheral blood, taken on day 0 of MenACWY control vaccination. All receptors come from an adult in good health.

As to this clone: The same CDR3 is also encoded by other DNA sequences in this sample. The V gene is TRBV3-1 (or the pseudogene TRBV3-2), the J gene TRBJ2-5; maybe TRBD2 (6 bases). V dropped 1 base and J dropped 6 bases, with 12 bases sitting between them. Germline V CDR1 and CDR2: LGHDT, YNNKEL (reference sequence). The CDR3 has 14 residues. In nucleotides, the CDR3 is TGTGCCAGCAGCCAAGGGCGGGGAAGAAAGACCCAGTACTTC. This gives the protein CASSQGRGRKTQYF.

The rearrangement joins TRBV19 to TRBJ1-4; D remains ambiguous. The ends were cut back, 6 bases at V and 8 bases at J, with 13 bases in the middle. CDR1 and CDR2 (germline): LNHDA, SQIVND (reference sequence). This CDR3 spans 13 amino acids. In DNA form, the CDR3 reads TGTGCCAGTAGGCGAGATCCCCGGGAAAAACTGTTTTTT. Translation gives CASRRDPREKLFF.

As DNA, the CDR3 is TGTGCCAGCAGCTCAGGATACCAGCCCCAGCATTTT. Translating it yields CASSSGYQPQHF. The chain uses TRBV5-6 and TRBJ1-5; no definite D call. V lost 3 bases, J lost 7 bases, and 8 bases lay in between. The CDR3 spans 12 residues. The germline CDR1 and CDR2 sequences are SGHDT and YYEEEE.

V usage is TRBV30 and J usage is TRBJ1-4; D perhaps matches TRBD1 (6 bases). This CDR3 comprises 15 residues. V was pared by 6 bases and J by 7 bases, with 21 bases between. The germline gives CDR1 GTSNPN, CDR2 SVGIG (reference sequence). The CDR3 spells CACRKGGGWGEKLFF. The DNA for the CDR3 is TGTGCCTGCCGAAAAGGGGGGGGTTGGGGTGAAAAACTGTTTTTT.